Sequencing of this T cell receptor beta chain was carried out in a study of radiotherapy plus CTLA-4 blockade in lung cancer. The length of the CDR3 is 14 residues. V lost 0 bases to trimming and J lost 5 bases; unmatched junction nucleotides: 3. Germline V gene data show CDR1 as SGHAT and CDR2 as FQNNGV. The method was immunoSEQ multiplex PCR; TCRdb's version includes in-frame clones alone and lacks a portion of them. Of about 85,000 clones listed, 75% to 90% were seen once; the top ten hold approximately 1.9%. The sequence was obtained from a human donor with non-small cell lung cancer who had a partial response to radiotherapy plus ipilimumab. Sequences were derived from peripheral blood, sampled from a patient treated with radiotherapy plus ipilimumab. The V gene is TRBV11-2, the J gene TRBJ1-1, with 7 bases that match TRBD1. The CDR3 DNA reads TGTGCCAGCAGCTTAGACCCGACAGGGACTGAAGCTTTCTTT. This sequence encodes CASSLDPTGTEAFF.